The 7 T cell receptor beta chains given below trace back to one sample, sequenced in a study of T cells in Graves' hyperthyroidism and ophthalmopathy. Researchers took RNA transcripts and amplified the TCR beta CDR3 regions from them. HTBI primers were employed in a first-round RT-PCR of the TCR CDR3. TCRdb re-called the multiplex PCR reads with MiXCR, one entry per CDR3 protein. The sample includes 500,000 to 800,000 distinct CDR3 sequences, around 15% of them seen just once. Specimen: blood. The source is a woman between 45 and 65 years old with Graves' ophthalmopathy.

This clonotype appeared many times. The V and J genes are TRBV18 and TRBJ1-1; 9 bases fit TRBD1. The CDR3 extends over 16 amino acids. The germline V gene has CDR1 KGHSH and CDR2 LQKENI. J gave up 5 bases and V 3 bases, and 10 bases lay outside the gene matches. The CDR3 sequence is CASSPLSGQGGTEAFF. In DNA, the CDR3 is TGTGCCAGCTCACCTCTCTCGGGACAGGGTGGGACTGAAGCTTTCTTT.

This clonotype was recorded many times. V and J are TRBV7-2 and TRBJ2-2, with D possibly called TRBD1 or TRBD2 (5 bases each). Germline V gene data show CDR1 as SGHTA and CDR2 as FQGNSA. CDR3 length equals 14 residues. V lost 3 bases and J lost 6, with 11 bases in between. For the CDR3, the DNA is TGTGCCAGCAGCTTCCAATCGGGACCCGGGGAGCTGTTTTTT. Its translation is CASSFQSGPGELFF.

This clonotype was seen repeatedly, ten times or more. The chain combines TRBV3-1 with TRBJ2-3; 13 positions match TRBD2. CDR3 length: 16 amino acids. V shed 4 bases, J shed 6 bases, and the junction held 7 bases outside the gene matches. Germline V lookup: CDR1 LGHDT, CDR2 YNNKEL (reference sequence). The CDR3 DNA reads TGTGCCAGCAGCCCAGGACTAGCGGGAGTCGGCGATACGCAGTATTTT. Amino acid sequence: CASSPGLAGVGDTQYF.

The gene calls are TRBV20-1 and TRBJ2-1, with TRBD2 matching 7 bases. Germline CDR1 reads DFQATT; CDR2 reads SNEGSKA (reference sequence). The CDR3 has 14 residues. Trimming cost V 5 bases and J 5 bases; bases outside gene matches: 9. This CDR3 is CSALSRDYNNEQFF. CDR3 DNA: TGCAGTGCTCTTAGCCGGGACTACAACAATGAGCAGTTCTTC.

A word on this clonotype: A read error may explain this, as a much larger clone is one base away. The chain uses TRBV6-2 or TRBV6-3 and TRBJ2-5, with D possibly matching TRBD1 (6 bases). The CDR3 runs to 14 residues. Germline CDR1 and CDR2: MNHEY and SVGEGT. CDR3: CAGSAGQTQETQYF. In DNA form, the CDR3 reads TGTGCCGGCAGCGCAGGACAGACCCAAGAGACCCAGTACTTC.

This clonotype was seen many times. This chain uses TRBV28 with TRBJ2-3, with TRBD2 identical over 8 bases. The germline gives CDR1 MDHEN, CDR2 SYDVKM. The CDR3 extends over 13 amino acids. V lost 2 bases and J lost 10; bases outside the gene matches: 5. CDR3 DNA sequence: TGTGCCAGCAGTTTACGCCTGCGGGAGGCGCAGTATTTT. Translated, it gives CASSLRLREAQYF. The full variable domain, with the rest looked up from reference TRBV28 and TRBJ2-3, is DVKVTQSSRYLVKRTGEKVFLECVQDMDHENMFWYRQDPGLGLRLIYFSYDVKMKEKGDIPEGYSVSREKKERFSLILESASTNQTSMYLCASSLRLREAQYFGPGTRLTVL.

This chain connects TRBV14 to TRBJ2-2; D not certain. CDR1 and CDR2 from the germline V gene are SGHDN and FVKESK. CDR3 size: 16 residues. V was cut by 2 bases and J by 0 bases, with 10 bases left in between. The CDR3 protein is CASSQQESSNTGELFF. CDR3 in DNA: TGTGCCAGCAGCCAACAGGAAAGTTCGAACACCGGGGAGCTGTTTTTT.